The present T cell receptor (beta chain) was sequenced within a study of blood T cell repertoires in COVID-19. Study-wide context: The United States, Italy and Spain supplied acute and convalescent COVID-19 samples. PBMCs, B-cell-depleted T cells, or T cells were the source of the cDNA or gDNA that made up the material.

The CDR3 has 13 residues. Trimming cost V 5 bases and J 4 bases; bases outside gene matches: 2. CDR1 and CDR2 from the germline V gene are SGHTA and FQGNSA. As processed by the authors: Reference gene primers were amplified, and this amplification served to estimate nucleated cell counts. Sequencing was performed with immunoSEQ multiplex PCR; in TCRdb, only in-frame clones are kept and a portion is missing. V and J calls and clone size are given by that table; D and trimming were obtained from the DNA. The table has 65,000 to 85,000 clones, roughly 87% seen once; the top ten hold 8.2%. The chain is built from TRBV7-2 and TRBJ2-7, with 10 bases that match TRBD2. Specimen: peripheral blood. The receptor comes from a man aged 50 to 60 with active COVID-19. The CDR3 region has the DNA TGTGCCAGCAGCCTACTAGCGGGGTACGAGCAGTACTTC. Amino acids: CASSLLAGYEQYF.